Detailed here is one TCR beta chain. Its target is not known. The entry originates in a study of shared clonotypes between healthy human individuals. General observations from the study: Among non-shared clonotypes, generation probabilities were lower than among those shared by all four donors.

Methods used by the authors: Filtering differed for immunoSEQ, which gave only junction sequences without quality scores. Here immunoSEQ multiplex PCR was the method, and the copy in TCRdb shows in-frame clones only, minus some. V, J and clone size were drawn from that table, and D and trimming were deduced from the DNA. The sample consists of about 1.5 million clones, roughly 96% of them appearing once. Partitioning of CD4+ cells yielded a CD45RA+ naive subset and a CD45RA-negative memory subset. Sequencing was performed on naive CD4+ T cells sorted from blood. Documented subset: CD45RA+ positively selected. The clonotype originates from a man aged 25 to 40 in good health.

CDR3 sequence (DNA): TGTGCCTGGAGTGTAAGGGGGGGGCCTGGGGCCAACGTCCTGACTTTC. Its protein is CAWSVRGGPGANVLTF. The chain employs TRBV30 and TRBJ2-6; TRBD2 might be the D (7 bases). Germline values: CDR1 GTSNPN, CDR2 SVGIG (reference sequence). Trimming removed 0 bases at V and 2 bases at J, with 11 bases between. The CDR3 consists of 16 residues.